This T cell receptor beta chain was found in a study of blood T cells in healthy people across ages. Study-wide points: Measured against age, TCR beta diversity per million T cells decreased in a roughly linear manner.

Those donating, healthy Caucasian individuals from Russia, were aged about 6 to 90. Drawn from each donor were about 9 milliliters of peripheral blood. CDR3 size: 15 residues. The J segment lost 7 bases and the V segment lost 2 bases, leaving 6 bases of the junction unmatched. Germline V CDR1 and CDR2: MNHEY, SVGAGI. This clonotype has only a few counts. What it recognizes is unknown. With a J-beta primer mix and a sample-barcoded 5' primer, a second PCR ran about 7 to 12 cycles. TCRdb reprocessed the 5' RACE reads via MiXCR and lists one record per CDR3 protein. The table has around 870,000 distinct CDR3 sequences, about 30% seen once.

The origin of this receptor is a woman aged 80 or over in good health. This chain joins TRBV6-5 and TRBJ1-4; 8 nucleotides match TRBD1. Material for sequencing was blood. The CDR3 spells CASSYDRTGGEKLFF. The DNA for the CDR3 is TGTGCCAGCAGTTACGATCGAACAGGGGGTGAAAAACTGTTTTTT.